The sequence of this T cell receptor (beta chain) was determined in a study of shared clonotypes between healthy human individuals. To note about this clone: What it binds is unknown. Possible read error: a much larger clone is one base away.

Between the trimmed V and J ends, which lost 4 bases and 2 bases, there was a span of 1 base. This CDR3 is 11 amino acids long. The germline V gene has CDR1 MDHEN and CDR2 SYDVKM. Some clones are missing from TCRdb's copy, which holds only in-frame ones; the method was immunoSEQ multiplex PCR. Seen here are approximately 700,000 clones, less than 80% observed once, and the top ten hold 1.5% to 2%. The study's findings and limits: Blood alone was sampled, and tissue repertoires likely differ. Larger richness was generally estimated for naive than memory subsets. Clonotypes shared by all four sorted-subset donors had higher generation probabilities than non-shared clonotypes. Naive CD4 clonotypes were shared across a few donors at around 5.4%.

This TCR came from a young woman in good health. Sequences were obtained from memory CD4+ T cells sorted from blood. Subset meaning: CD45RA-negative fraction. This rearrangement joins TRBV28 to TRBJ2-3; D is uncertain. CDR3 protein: CASSYTDTQYF. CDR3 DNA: TGTGCCAGCAGTTACACAGATACGCAGTATTTT.